This T cell receptor beta chain was sequenced in a study of CD8 T cells in Susac syndrome. Study-wide points: It was acknowledged by the study that relatively few individuals were included in its TCR sequencing and HLA analysis.

The authors reverse transcribed roughly 0.5 to 1 ug RNA with random hexamers. Amplification of TCR beta CDR3 spanned 54 Vbeta and 13 Jbeta via immunoSEQ multiplex PCR. TCRdb re-analysed the immunoSEQ multiplex PCR reads in MiXCR, keeping a single row per CDR3 protein. Of 150,000 to 160,000 distinct CDR3 sequences detected, roughly 95% appear once; the ten largest clones hold roughly 0.15%. The germline V and J ends were trimmed by 2 bases and 3 bases, with 18 bases remaining between them. The CDR3 is 16 amino acids. Germline lookup yields CDR1 SQVTM and CDR2 ANQGSEA. CD8+ and CD4+ T cells from blood underwent TCR beta sequencing, which was carried out in a high-throughput format. The multiple sclerosis control group comprised treatment-naive patients with stable or active relapsing-remitting disease. Notes on this clonotype: Its antigen is unknown.

The origin of this receptor is a human donor with multiple sclerosis. The chain recombines TRBV29-1 with TRBJ2-3; no reliable D call. The sequenced material came from CD8+ T cells from PBMCs. The CDR3 bases are TGCAGCGTTGAACAGTCAGAGGTCCCGTTGACAGATACGCAGTATTTT. This codes for CSVEQSEVPLTDTQYF.